The 7 T cell receptor beta chains presented below share a single source sample, sequenced in a study of blood T cell repertoires in COVID-19. Measured with immunoSEQ multiplex PCR; TCRdb has only the in-frame clones, and not every one. The data hold 430,000 or so clones, with roughly 90% observed a single time. The sample was PBMCs or T cells enriched from blood (not recorded which). The receptors derive from a woman in her 40s who had recovered from COVID-19.

The rearrangement uses TRBV7-9 and TRBJ2-1; 11 bases match TRBD2. The length of the CDR3 is 17 residues. Germline V lookup: CDR1 SEHNR, CDR2 FQNEAQ (reference sequence). The V gene end was trimmed by 2 bases and the J gene end by 4 bases; junction bases not matched to a gene: 7. CDR3 in amino acids: CASSLRSSGRFYNEQFF. CDR3 coding DNA: TGTGCCAGCAGCTTAAGGTCTAGCGGGAGGTTTTACAATGAGCAGTTCTTC.

This chain uses TRBV7-6 with TRBJ2-1; 11 bases agree with TRBD1. The germline V gene encodes CDR1 SGHVS and CDR2 FNYEAQ. The CDR3 contains 16 residues. J gave up 9 bases and V 1 base, and 8 bases lay outside the gene matches. CDR3 DNA sequence: TGTGCCAGCAGCTTAGTCATAGGACAGGGGGCTGGTGAGCAGTTCTTC. It translates to CASSLVIGQGAGEQFF.

The chain joins TRBV7-8 to TRBJ1-1, with 7 nucleotides matching TRBD1. With V trimmed by 4 bases and J by 1 base, 6 bases remained unmatched. The CDR3 consists of 15 residues. Germline V lookup: CDR1 SGHVS, CDR2 FQNEAQ. CDR3 nucleotides: TGTGCCAGCAGCTCGCCGGGACAGACGAACACTGAAGCTTTCTTT. Translation gives CASSSPGQTNTEAFF.

The chain combines TRBV7-2 with TRBJ2-1, with TRBD2 matching over 9 bases. V was clipped by 1 base and J by 7 bases; unmatched bases: 8. Germline loops: CDR1 SGHTA, CDR2 FQGNSA. The length of the CDR3 is 16 residues. CDR3 protein: CASSLVGGRAWNEQFF. In nucleotides, the CDR3 is TGTGCCAGCAGCTTAGTGGGCGGGAGGGCGTGGAATGAGCAGTTCTTC.

This chain connects TRBV2 to TRBJ2-7; D might be TRBD1 (6 bases). V lost 5 bases to trimming and J lost 5 bases, with 16 bases between them. Germline values: CDR1 SNHLY, CDR2 FYNNEI. This CDR3 region has 14 residues. The CDR3 DNA reads TGTGCCAGCAGTCATCCTGCCACAGGGAACGAGCAGTACTTC. The encoded protein is CASSHPATGNEQYF.

The chain joins TRBV5-4 to TRBJ1-2, with 11 bases fitting TRBD1. Germline V lookup: CDR1 SGHNT, CDR2 YYREEE (reference sequence). J was trimmed by 8 bases and V by 2 bases; bases with no gene match: 8. This CDR3 contains 15 residues. CDR3 nucleotide sequence: TGTGCCAGCAGCTTCGGGACAGGGGGACTAAGGGGCTACACCTTC. This sequence encodes CASSFGTGGLRGYTF.

The genes are TRBV19 and TRBJ1-6; TRBD1 is a possible D gene (6 bases). The germline CDR1 and CDR2 sequences are LNHDA and SQIVND (reference sequence). With 6 bases removed from V and 10 bases from J, the gap between germline ends came to 19 bases. The CDR3 length is 15 residues. CDR3 protein: CASSGGQGRWSPLHF. DNA for the CDR3: TGTGCCAGTAGCGGCGGTCAGGGGCGGTGGTCACCCCTCCACTTT.